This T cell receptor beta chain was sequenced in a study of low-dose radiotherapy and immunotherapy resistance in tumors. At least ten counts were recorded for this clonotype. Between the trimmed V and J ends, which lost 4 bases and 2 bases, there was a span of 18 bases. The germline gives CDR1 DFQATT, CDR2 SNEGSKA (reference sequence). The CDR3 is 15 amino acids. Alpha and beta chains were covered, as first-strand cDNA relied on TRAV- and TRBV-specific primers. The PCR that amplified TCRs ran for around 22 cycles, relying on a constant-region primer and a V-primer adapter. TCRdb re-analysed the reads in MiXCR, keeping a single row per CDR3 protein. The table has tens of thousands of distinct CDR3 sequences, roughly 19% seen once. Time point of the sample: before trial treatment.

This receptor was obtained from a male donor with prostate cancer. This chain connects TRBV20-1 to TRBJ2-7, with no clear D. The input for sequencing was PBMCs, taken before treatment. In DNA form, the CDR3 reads TGCAGTGCTAAACCCCGAAGAGCCCCGACCTACGAGCAGTACTTC. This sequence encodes CSAKPRRAPTYEQYF.